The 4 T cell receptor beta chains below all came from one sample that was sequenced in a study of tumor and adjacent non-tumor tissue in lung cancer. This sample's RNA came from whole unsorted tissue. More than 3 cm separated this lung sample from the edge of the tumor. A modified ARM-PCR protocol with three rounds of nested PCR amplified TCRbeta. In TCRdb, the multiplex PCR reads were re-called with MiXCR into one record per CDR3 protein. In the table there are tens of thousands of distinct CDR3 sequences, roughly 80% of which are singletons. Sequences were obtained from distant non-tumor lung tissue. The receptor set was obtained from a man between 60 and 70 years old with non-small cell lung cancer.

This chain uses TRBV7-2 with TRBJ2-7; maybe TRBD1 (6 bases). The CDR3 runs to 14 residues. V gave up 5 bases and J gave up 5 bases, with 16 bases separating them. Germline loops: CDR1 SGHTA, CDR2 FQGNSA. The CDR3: CASSPRQEAHEQYF. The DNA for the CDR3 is TGTGCCAGCAGCCCGAGACAGGAGGCGCACGAGCAGTACTTC.

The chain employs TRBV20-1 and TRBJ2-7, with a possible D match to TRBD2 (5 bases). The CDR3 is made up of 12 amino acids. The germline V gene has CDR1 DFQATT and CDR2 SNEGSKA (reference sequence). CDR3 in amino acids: CTTSTVTYEQYF. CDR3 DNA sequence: TGCACTACTAGTACGGTCACCTACGAGCAGTACTTC.

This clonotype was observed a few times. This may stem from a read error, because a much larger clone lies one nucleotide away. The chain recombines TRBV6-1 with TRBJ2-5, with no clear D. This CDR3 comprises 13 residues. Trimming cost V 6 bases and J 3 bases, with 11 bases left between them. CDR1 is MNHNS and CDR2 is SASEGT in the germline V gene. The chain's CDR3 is CASRPTWEETQYF. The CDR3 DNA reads TGTGCCAGCAGACCGACATGGGAAGAGACCCAGTACTTC.

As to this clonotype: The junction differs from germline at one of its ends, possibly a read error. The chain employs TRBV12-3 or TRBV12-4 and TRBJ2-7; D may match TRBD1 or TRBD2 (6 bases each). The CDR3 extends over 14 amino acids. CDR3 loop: CASSFGGQPQKQYF. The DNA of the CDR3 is TGTGCCAGCAGTTTCGGGGGCCAGCCTCAGAAGCAATACTTC.